Following are 5 T cell receptor beta chains from one sample sequenced in a study of blood T cell repertoires in COVID-19. Generated by immunoSEQ multiplex PCR, the TCRdb table keeps only in-frame clones and is missing some. The table lists tens of thousands of clones, about nine tenths of them singletons, with under 5.5% in the top ten. Sequencing was done on a sample of peripheral blood. These receptors all come from a man aged 60 to 69 with COVID-19, enrolled during active disease.

The chain has TRBV10-3 and TRBJ2-7; 10 nucleotides match TRBD2. CDR3 length: 14 residues. Per the germline V gene, CDR1 is ENHRY and CDR2 is SYGVKD. V was clipped by 3 bases and J by 2 bases; unmatched bases: 1. The CDR3 nucleotides read TGTGCCATCAGTGAACTAGCGGGACCCTACGAGCAGTACTTC. This encodes CAISELAGPYEQYF.

The chain couples TRBV6-1 to TRBJ1-5; 9 nucleotides line up with TRBD1. Germline CDR1 and CDR2: MNHNS and SASEGT. V gave up 4 bases and J gave up 2 bases; unmatched junction bases: 6. The CDR3 has 16 amino acids. CDR3 amino acids: CASSGYRGLGNQPQHF. CDR3 nucleotide sequence: TGTGCCAGCAGTGGGTACAGGGGGCTGGGCAATCAGCCCCAGCATTTT.

Only one count was recorded for this clone. V usage is TRBV11-2 and J usage is TRBJ2-1; tentative D call: TRBD2 (5 bases). Germline lookup yields CDR1 SGHAT and CDR2 FQNNGV. CDR3 length: 13 amino acids. V was trimmed by 5 bases and J by 9 bases, leaving 14 bases between them. The CDR3 loop is CASSPTQEGEQFF. CDR3 sequence (DNA): TGTGCCAGCAGCCCCACCCAAGAGGGTGAGCAGTTCTTC.

This clone was counted once. This chain connects TRBV27 to TRBJ2-1; 7 nucleotides align to TRBD1. The junction had 8 bases not matched to a gene; V was cut back by 8 bases and J by 1 base. The CDR3 contains 15 residues. Germline CDR1 and CDR2: MNHEY and SMNVEV (reference sequence). CDR3 sequence reads: CASHLTGASYNEQFF. In DNA, the CDR3 is TGTGCCAGCCACCTAACAGGGGCTTCCTACAATGAGCAGTTCTTC.

V and J are TRBV7-2 and TRBJ2-7; tentative D call: TRBD2 (6 bases). V was cut by 2 bases and J by 7 bases, with 18 bases left in between. The germline CDR1 and CDR2 sequences are SGHTA and FQGNSA. The CDR3 runs to 15 residues. CDR3 bases: TGTGCCAGCAGCTTAATATCCGGGAGAGCCGGAGAGCAGTACTTC. Amino acids: CASSLISGRAGEQYF.